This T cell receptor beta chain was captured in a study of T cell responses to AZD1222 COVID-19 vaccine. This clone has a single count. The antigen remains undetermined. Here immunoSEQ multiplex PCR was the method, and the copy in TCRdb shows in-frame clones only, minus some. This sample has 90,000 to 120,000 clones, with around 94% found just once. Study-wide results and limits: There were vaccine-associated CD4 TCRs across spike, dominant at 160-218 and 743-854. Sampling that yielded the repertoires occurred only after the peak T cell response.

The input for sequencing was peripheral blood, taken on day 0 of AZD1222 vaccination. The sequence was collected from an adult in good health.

This chain's CDR3 is CASSVQGEYYGYTF. CDR3 in DNA: TGTGCCAGCAGCGTACAGGGGGAGTACTATGGCTACACCTTC. V and J are TRBV9 and TRBJ1-2, with 7 bases fitting TRBD1. The germline V gene has CDR1 SGDLS and CDR2 YYNGEE. The CDR3 has 14 residues. V gave up 1 base and J gave up 3 bases; unmatched junction bases: 3.